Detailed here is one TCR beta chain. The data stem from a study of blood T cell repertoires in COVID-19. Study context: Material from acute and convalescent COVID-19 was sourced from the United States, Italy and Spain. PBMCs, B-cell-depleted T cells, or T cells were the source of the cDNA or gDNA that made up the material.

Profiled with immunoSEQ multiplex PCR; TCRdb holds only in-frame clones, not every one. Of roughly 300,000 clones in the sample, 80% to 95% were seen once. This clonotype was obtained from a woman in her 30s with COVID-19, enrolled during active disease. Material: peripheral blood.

CDR3 in DNA: TGTGCCAGTAGCCTCGGGCGACAGGCCCCCCTATATGGCTACACCTTC. The encoded protein is CASSLGRQAPLYGYTF. This sequence joins TRBV19 and TRBJ1-2, with D perhaps matching TRBD1 (6 bases). Trimming removed 6 bases at V and 5 bases at J, with 22 bases between. The CDR3 has 16 amino acids. The germline V gene has CDR1 LNHDA and CDR2 SQIVND (reference sequence). Based on the CDR3 plus reference TRBV19 and TRBJ1-2, the full variable domain is DGGITQSPKYLFRKEGQNVTLSCEQNLNHDAMYWYRQDPGQGLRLIYYSQIVNDFQKGDIAEGYSVSREKKESFPLTVTSAQKNPTAFYLCASSLGRQAPLYGYTFGSGTRLTVV.